Following are 27 T cell receptor beta chains from one sample sequenced in a study of regulatory T cells in long-lasting Graves disease. Assembly of TCR beta libraries relied on iRepertoire HTBI primers together with Arm-PCR of CDR3 regions. One entry per CDR3 protein results from TCRdb running MiXCR on the multiplex PCR reads. The repertoire includes a few hundred thousand distinct CDR3 sequences, 16% of them detected once, and roughly 29% sits in the top ten. Stated time point: newly diagnosed GD, antithyroid drugs for less than 3 months. Scientists built the TCR library using RNA that was extracted from PBMCs. This sample was shared with a second study, whose subject was T cells in Graves' hyperthyroidism and ophthalmopathy.

The specimen comprised peripheral blood mononuclear cells (PBMCs), sampled at new diagnosis, from a patient treated with antithyroid drugs. These receptors all stem from a man aged 40-50 years with Graves disease.

This clonotype was observed a handful of times. A much larger clonotype is one base distant, so this may be a read error. The chain employs TRBV13 and TRBJ2-1; 7 positions agree with TRBD1. Germline CDR1 is PRHDT and CDR2 is FYEKMQ (reference sequence). With 4 bases clipped from V and 10 bases from J, the junction kept 4 bases outside the gene matches. This CDR3 is built from 12 residues. CDR3 nucleotides: TGTGCCAGCAGCTACAGGGGCTACGAGCAGTTCTTC. It yields the protein CASSYRGYEQFF.

This chain connects TRBV7-3 to TRBJ2-7, with TRBD1 matching over 8 bases. Losses at the gene ends were 0 bases for V and 2 bases for J; bases not matched to a gene: 18. Germline CDR1 reads SGHTA; CDR2 reads FQGTGA. The CDR3 runs 20 residues. CDR3 DNA: TGTGCCAGCAGCTTAACTCATACACCCTACCGGGACAGGCCGACCTACGAGCAGTACTTC. It yields the protein CASSLTHTPYRDRPTYEQYF.

The chain combines TRBV10-3 with TRBJ1-6; 9 bases agree with TRBD1. The germline V gene encodes CDR1 ENHRY and CDR2 SYGVKD. J was trimmed by 5 bases and V by 5 bases; bases with no gene match: 7. The CDR3 has 16 residues. The CDR3 coding sequence is TGTGCCATCAGTACCTCGGGACAGGGAGATAATTCACCCCTCCACTTT. Translating it yields CAISTSGQGDNSPLHF.

The chain carries TRBV11-3 and TRBJ1-4; D is ambiguous. The CDR3 extends over 14 amino acids. V lost 3 bases and J 12 bases, leaving 17 bases between the germline ends. Germline-derived CDR1 and CDR2 are SGHNT and YENEEA. The CDR3 coding sequence is TGTGCCAGCAGCTTGGGGATAACCCCTTCCCAACTGTTTTTT. Its protein is CASSLGITPSQLFF.

This clonotype was seen a handful of times. This chain connects TRBV24-1 to TRBJ1-5; D not resolved. The CDR3 spans 14 residues. Germline CDR1 is KGHDR and CDR2 is SFDVKD. V was clipped by 1 base and J by 4 bases, with 7 bases between them. CDR3 sequence (DNA): TGTGCCACCAGTGATTTAGGAAATAATCAGCCCCAGCATTTT. Translation: CATSDLGNNQPQHF.

The rearrangement uses TRBV9 and TRBJ2-1, with 9 bases aligning to TRBD2. CDR3 length equals 16 residues. CDR1 SGDLS and CDR2 YYNGEE come from the germline V gene. V lost 0 bases to trimming and J lost 6 bases; unmatched junction nucleotides: 7. CDR3 DNA sequence: TGTGCCAGCAGCGTAGATTTGCGGGGGGGCTCCAATGAGCAGTTCTTC. Its translation: CASSVDLRGGSNEQFF.

This clonotype was counted only a few times. This chain links TRBV4-2 with TRBJ1-4; D may be TRBD1 (5 bases). The germline V gene has CDR1 LGHNA and CDR2 YNFKEQ. The CDR3 loop spans 15 amino acids. Deletions cut 4 bases from V and 6 bases from J, with 15 bases between. The CDR3 here is CASSLSGTADEKLFF. DNA of the CDR3: TGTGCCAGCAGCCTCTCCGGGACGGCGGATGAAAAACTGTTTTTT.

This clonotype was observed many times. The gene calls are TRBV28 and TRBJ2-5; TRBD2 matches at 13 bases. V shed 2 bases, J shed 2 bases, and the junction held 14 bases outside the gene matches. CDR3 length equals 20 residues. Germline CDR1 reads MDHEN; CDR2 reads SYDVKM. The CDR3 here is CASSLRFTSGGAFKQETQYF. In DNA, the CDR3 is TGTGCCAGCAGTTTACGGTTTACTAGCGGGGGGGCCTTTAAACAAGAGACCCAGTACTTC.

V gene TRBV7-2 combines with J gene TRBJ1-2, with TRBD1 as a possible D gene (5 bases). CDR3 size: 13 residues. V was shortened by 2 bases and J by 7 bases, with 11 bases between the two germline ends. The germline gives CDR1 SGHTA, CDR2 FQGNSA. The DNA for the CDR3 is TGTGCCAGCAGCTTACGTCAGGGTGGTGGCTACACCTTC. Translated: CASSLRQGGGYTF.

This clonotype came up many times. This chain joins TRBV5-4 and TRBJ2-3, with D perhaps being TRBD1 or TRBD2 (6 bases each). Between the trimmed V and J ends, which lost 0 bases and 1 base, there was a span of 12 bases. The CDR3 totals 16 residues. Germline CDR1 reads SGHNT; CDR2 reads YYREEE (reference sequence). The CDR3 DNA sequence: TGTGCCAGCAGCTTGGGGACGGGGGCCCGCACAGATACGCAGTATTTT. Translating gives CASSLGTGARTDTQYF.

This chain uses TRBV24-1 with TRBJ1-5; no firm D call. CDR1 is KGHDR, CDR2 SFDVKD, per germline. CDR3 length equals 16 residues. V lost 3 bases to trimming and J lost 0 bases, with 11 bases between them. CDR3 sequence reads: CATSDPTGDSNQPQHF. For the CDR3, the DNA is TGTGCCACCAGTGATCCCACCGGGGATAGCAATCAGCCCCAGCATTTT.

On this clonotype: Being one base from a much bigger clone, this may be a read error. The chain joins TRBV7-9 to TRBJ1-1; possibly TRBD1 for D (5 bases). V was clipped by 2 bases and J by 10 bases, with 17 bases between them. CDR1 and CDR2 from the germline V gene are SEHNR and FQNEAQ (reference sequence). The CDR3 is 14 amino acids. Here the CDR3 reads CASSLNTGVAGAFF. In nucleotides, the CDR3 is TGTGCCAGCAGCTTAAATACGGGGGTTGCTGGAGCTTTCTTT. Looking up the rest from reference TRBV7-9 and TRBJ1-1 gives the full variable domain: DTGVSQNPRHKITKRGQNVTFRCDPISEHNRLYWYRQTLGQGPEFLTYFQNEAQLEKSRLLSDRFSAERPKGSFSTLEIQRTEQGDSAMYLCASSLNTGVAGAFFGQGTRLTVV.

Turning to this clonotype: Germline and junction disagree at one end, which may indicate a read error. The chain is built from TRBV20-1 and TRBJ2-7; the match to TRBD1 covers 7 bases. Germline V gene data show CDR1 as DFQATT and CDR2 as SNEGSKA (reference sequence). The CDR3 runs 11 residues. The CDR3 DNA reads TGCAGTGCTCTAGACAGGGTCCCTGTTCTCTTC. It is translated as CSALDRVPVLF.

This clonotype was observed at least ten times. The chain recombines TRBV11-3 with TRBJ2-5; D possibly uses TRBD1 or TRBD2 (5 bases each). Trimming removed 3 bases from V and 6 bases from J, with 14 bases in between. The CDR3 has 14 amino acids. The germline CDR1 and CDR2 sequences are SGHNT and YENEEA. The CDR3 DNA reads as TGTGCCAGCAGCTTGGGACCAAACCCCCAGACCCAGTACTTC. As protein: CASSLGPNPQTQYF.

This clonotype occurred many times. The chain carries TRBV27 and TRBJ2-2; tentative D call: TRBD2 (6 bases). Germline V gene data show CDR1 as MNHEY and CDR2 as SMNVEV (reference sequence). CDR3 size: 15 residues. Trimming cost V 5 bases and J 5 bases, with 15 bases left between them. The CDR3 DNA reads as TGTGCCAGCAGTCCCCCGCGGGGCCGGACCGGGGAGCTGTTTTTT. It encodes CASSPPRGRTGELFF.

There are a few counts of this clonotype. The chain employs TRBV5-1 and TRBJ2-6; 14 bases are a match to TRBD2. The CDR3 is made up of 20 amino acids. With V trimmed by 5 bases and J by 0 bases, 10 bases remained unmatched. The V gene's germline CDR1 is SGHRS and CDR2 YFSETQ. Here the CDR3 reads CASSRRLAGGSSSGANVLTF. DNA of the CDR3: TGCGCCAGCAGTCGTAGACTAGCGGGGGGGTCGAGCTCTGGGGCCAACGTCCTGACTTTC.

This clonotype was found many times. The chain is built from TRBV20-1 and TRBJ2-5; D may be TRBD1 (6 bases). V was trimmed by 5 bases and J by 2 bases, leaving 15 bases between them. The CDR3 loop spans 14 amino acids. From germline, CDR1 is DFQATT and CDR2 SNEGSKA (reference sequence). CDR3 region: CSAPIRGPQETQYF. The CDR3 coding sequence is TGCAGTGCTCCGATCAGGGGACCTCAAGAGACCCAGTACTTC.

This clonotype appeared many times. V gene TRBV20-1 combines with J gene TRBJ2-7; D not certain. V lost 0 bases and J 3 bases, leaving 9 bases between the germline ends. Germline CDR1 reads DFQATT; CDR2 reads SNEGSKA (reference sequence). The CDR3 consists of 13 residues. CDR3 region: CSARENLDYEQYF. CDR3 in DNA: TGCAGTGCTAGAGAAAACCTGGACTACGAGCAGTACTTC.

This clonotype came up many times. This chain links TRBV12-3 or TRBV12-4 with TRBJ2-7; D might be TRBD2 (5 bases). V was clipped by 0 bases and J by 7 bases, with 10 bases between them. The CDR3 length is 13 residues. In DNA form, the CDR3 reads TGTGCCAGCAGTTTAGCGGAGGTGGGGGAGCAGTACTTC. Translating it yields CASSLAEVGEQYF.

The table lists this clonotype with many counts. The CDR3 coding sequence is TGTGCCAGTACCGCAAACCGACTAGCCCTCGGAGAGACCCAGTACTTC. Translated, it gives CASTANRLALGETQYF. V is TRBV19 and J is TRBJ2-5; TRBD2 matches at 7 bases. After removal of 7 bases from V and 4 bases from J, the junction contained 15 bases not matched to a gene. Germline V gives CDR1 LNHDA, CDR2 SQIVND (reference sequence). This CDR3 is built from 16 residues.

This clonotype was seen repeatedly, ten times or more. CDR3 amino acids: CASSHRDREAFF. The DNA for the CDR3 is TGTGCCAGCAGCCACAGGGACCGTGAAGCTTTCTTT. The chain has TRBV3-1 and TRBJ1-1, with a weak D call TRBD1 (5 bases). Trimming took off 3 bases at V and 7 bases at J, with 9 bases between the two ends. The CDR3 has 12 amino acids. The germline CDR1 and CDR2 sequences are LGHDT and YNNKEL (reference sequence).

This clonotype was detected only a few times. J is TRBJ1-2 and V is TRBV9; TRBD1 might be the D (5 bases). Trimming left V 0 bases short and J 1 base short, with 13 bases between. This CDR3 spans 16 amino acids. The germline CDR1 and CDR2 sequences are SGDLS and YYNGEE. The chain's CDR3 is CASSVGGEGGNYGYTF. The CDR3 DNA is TGTGCCAGCAGCGTAGGGGGGGAGGGAGGTAACTATGGCTACACCTTC.

This clonotype appeared many times. V gene TRBV30 combines with J gene TRBJ1-2, with D tentatively TRBD1 (6 bases). CDR1 is GTSNPN, CDR2 SVGIG, per germline (reference sequence). Trimming pared 1 base from V and 4 bases from J, leaving 7 bases between. The CDR3 totals 12 residues. The CDR3 DNA follows: TGTGCCTGGAGTGACAGGGCCTATGGCTACACCTTC. Translation: CAWSDRAYGYTF.

This clonotype was seen at least ten times. This chain uses TRBV7-9 with TRBJ2-7; the D gene is possibly TRBD1 (6 bases). Germline loops: CDR1 SEHNR, CDR2 FQNEAQ (reference sequence). This CDR3 region has 14 residues. V lost 4 bases and J 1 base, leaving 11 bases between the germline ends. The CDR3 here is CASSYTGSSYEQYF. The CDR3 region has the DNA TGTGCCAGCAGCTATACAGGGAGTTCCTACGAGCAGTACTTC.

Remarks on this clonotype: A far bigger clonotype differs at one base, so this is likely a read error. The genes are TRBV7-9 and TRBJ2-2; D might be TRBD1 (6 bases). Trimming removed 5 bases from V and 6 bases from J, with 13 bases in between. The V gene's germline CDR1 is SEHNR and CDR2 FQNEAQ (reference sequence). CDR3 length: 14 amino acids. The CDR3 DNA reads TGTGCCAGCAGCAACAACAGGGCGGCCGGGGAGCTGTTTTTT. Its translation: CASSNNRAAGELFF.

This clonotype has ten or more counts. The V gene is TRBV29-1, the J gene TRBJ2-5; tentatively, D is TRBD1 (6 bases). Germline V gene lookup returns CDR1 SQVTM and CDR2 ANQGSEA. V lost 6 bases and J lost 1, with 12 bases in between. The CDR3 spans 13 residues. The CDR3 nucleotides read TGCAGCGTGGGGGCTCGTCTCCAAGAGACCCAGTACTTC. Protein: CSVGARLQETQYF.

At least ten counts were recorded for this clonotype. This chain uses TRBV10-3 with TRBJ2-1; D is uncertain. CDR3 length equals 13 residues. From germline, CDR1 is ENHRY and CDR2 SYGVKD. V was shortened by 9 bases and J by 5 bases, with 14 bases between the two germline ends. The CDR3 sequence: CAISGAENNEQFF. CDR3 nucleotide sequence: TGTGCCATTTCCGGAGCCGAGAACAATGAGCAGTTCTTC.